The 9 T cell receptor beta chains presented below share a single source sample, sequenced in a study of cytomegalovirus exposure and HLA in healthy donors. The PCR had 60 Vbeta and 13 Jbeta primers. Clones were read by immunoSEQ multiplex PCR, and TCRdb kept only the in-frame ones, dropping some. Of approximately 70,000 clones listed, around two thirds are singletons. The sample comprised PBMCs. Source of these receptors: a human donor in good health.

CDR3 sequence (DNA): TGCGCCAGCAGCTTGGAAAGAGCAAACAATGAGCAGTTCTTC. Residues: CASSLERANNEQFF. The rearrangement links TRBV5-1 to TRBJ2-1; D is unresolved. The CDR3 has 14 residues. V was clipped by 0 bases and J by 5 bases, with 9 bases between them. Per germline, CDR1 SGHRS and CDR2 YFSETQ. The full variable domain, completed using reference TRBV5-1 and TRBJ2-1, is KAGVTQTPRYLIKTRGQQVTLSCSPISGHRSVSWYQQTPGQGLQFLFEYFSETQRNKGNFPGRFSGRQFSNSRSEMNVSTLELGDSALYLCASSLERANNEQFFGPGTRLTVL.

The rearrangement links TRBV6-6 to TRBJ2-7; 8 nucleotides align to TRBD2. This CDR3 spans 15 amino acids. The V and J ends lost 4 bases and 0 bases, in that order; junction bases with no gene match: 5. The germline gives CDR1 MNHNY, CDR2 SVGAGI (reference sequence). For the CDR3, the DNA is TGTGCCAGCAGTTCCACGAGCGGGAGCTCCTACGAGCAGTACTTC. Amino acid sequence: CASSSTSGSSYEQYF.

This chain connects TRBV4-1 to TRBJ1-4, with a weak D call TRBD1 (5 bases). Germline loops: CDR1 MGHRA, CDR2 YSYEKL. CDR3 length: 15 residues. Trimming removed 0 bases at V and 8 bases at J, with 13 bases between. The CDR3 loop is CASSQDGVTGEKLFF. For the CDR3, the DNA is TGCGCCAGCAGCCAAGATGGGGTTACAGGAGAAAAACTGTTTTTT.

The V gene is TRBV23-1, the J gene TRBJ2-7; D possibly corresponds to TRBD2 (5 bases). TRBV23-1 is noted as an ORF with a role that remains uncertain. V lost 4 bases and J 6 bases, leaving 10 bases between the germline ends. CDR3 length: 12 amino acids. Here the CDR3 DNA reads TGCGCCAGCAGTCCCTCAGAGGGCGAGCAGTACTTC. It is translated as CASSPSEGEQYF.

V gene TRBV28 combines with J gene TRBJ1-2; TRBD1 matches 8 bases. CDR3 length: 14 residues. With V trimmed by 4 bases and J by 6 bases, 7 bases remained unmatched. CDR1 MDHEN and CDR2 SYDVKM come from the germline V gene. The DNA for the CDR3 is TGTGCCAGCAGTTCCCAACGGACAGGGCATGGCTACACCTTC. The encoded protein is CASSSQRTGHGYTF.

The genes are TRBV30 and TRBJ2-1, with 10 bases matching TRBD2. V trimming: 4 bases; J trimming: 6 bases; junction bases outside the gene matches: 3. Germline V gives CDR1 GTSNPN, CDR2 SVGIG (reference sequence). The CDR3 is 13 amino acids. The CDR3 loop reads CAWIGTSVNEQFF. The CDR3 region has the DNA TGTGCCTGGATAGGGACTAGCGTCAATGAGCAGTTCTTC.

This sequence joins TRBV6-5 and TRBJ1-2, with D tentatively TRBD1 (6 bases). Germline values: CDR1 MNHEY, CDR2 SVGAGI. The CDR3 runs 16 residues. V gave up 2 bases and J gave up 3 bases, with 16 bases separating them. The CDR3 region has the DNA TGTGCCAGCAGTTACACGGGGGGGCGAGGAGACTATGGCTACACCTTC. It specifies CASSYTGGRGDYGYTF.

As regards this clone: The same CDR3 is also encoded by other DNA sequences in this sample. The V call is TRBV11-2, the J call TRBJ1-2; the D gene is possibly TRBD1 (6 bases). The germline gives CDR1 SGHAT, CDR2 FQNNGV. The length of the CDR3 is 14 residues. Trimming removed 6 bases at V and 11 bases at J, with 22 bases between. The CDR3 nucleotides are TGTGCCAGCAGTCAAAGCGGGGGGGCCGGAGGTTACACCTTC. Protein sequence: CASSQSGGAGGYTF. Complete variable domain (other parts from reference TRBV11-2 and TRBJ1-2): EAGVAQSPRYKIIEKRQSVAFWCNPISGHATLYWYQQILGQGPKLLIQFQNNGVVDDSQLPKDRFSAERLKGVDSTLKIQPAKLEDSAVYLCASSQSGGAGGYTFGSGTRLTVV.

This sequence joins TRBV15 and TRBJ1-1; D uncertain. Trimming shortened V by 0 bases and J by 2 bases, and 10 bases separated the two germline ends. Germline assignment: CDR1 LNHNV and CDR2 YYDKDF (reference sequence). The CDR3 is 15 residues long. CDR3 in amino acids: CATSREGMDNTEAFF. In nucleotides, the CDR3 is TGTGCCACCAGCAGAGAGGGCATGGATAACACTGAAGCTTTCTTT.